These 23 T cell receptor beta chains originate from one sample sequenced in a study of tumor-infiltrating lymphocytes in primary liver carcinoma (dated by TCRdb to about 2017). Total RNA and DNA were co-extracted without cell sorting from 20-30 mg of bulk tissue using the AllPrep DNA/RNA mini kit. Sequencer: Illumina HiSeq 2500. Using a constant-region primer and ProtoScript II reverse transcriptase, TCRbeta-specific cDNA was reverse-transcribed from approximately 500 ng total RNA. TCRbeta libraries were built with three nested multiplex PCR rounds, a slightly modified ARM-PCR procedure. Each of the first two PCR rounds ran for roughly 11 cycles and used multiplex TRBV1-TRBV30 forward primers together with a Cbeta reverse primer. The public reads were reprocessed in TCRdb via fastp at Q25 and MiXCR, keeping in-frame beta chains. Every distinct CDR3 protein forms one entry, paired with its most common genes and DNA. Across this sample there are 75,000 to 80,000 distinct CDR3 sequences, with 65% to 75% seen only once. 26% of the sample goes to the ten largest clones.

The sequenced sample consisted of tumor-adjacent normal liver tissue. All receptors derive from a man in his forties with primary liver carcinoma and hepatitis B virus infection.

As concerns this clonotype: One end of the junction does not line up with germline, which may come from a read error. The genes are TRBV6-5 and TRBJ2-7; 7 bases agree with TRBD1. The CDR3 totals 16 residues. CDR1 and CDR2 from the germline V gene are MNHEY and SVGAGI. CDR3 in DNA: TGTGCCTGCAGGCCCGGACAGGCGGCATCCTTTTACGAACAGTACTTC. Its protein is CACRPGQAASFYEQYF.

The J gene is TRBJ2-7, the V gene TRBV10-3; D is perhaps TRBD2 (5 bases). CDR1 ENHRY and CDR2 SYGVKD come from the germline V gene. The CDR3 spans 11 residues. Trimming stripped 10 bases from V and 9 bases from J, with 16 bases between. The CDR3 bases are TGTGCCACGTCCGAGGGAAGCGGGCAGTACTTC. It translates to CATSEGSGQYF.

V usage is TRBV12-3 or TRBV12-4 and J usage is TRBJ1-1, with D perhaps TRBD1 (6 bases). V was trimmed by 4 bases and J by 5 bases, leaving 17 bases between them. The CDR3 is 15 residues long. The CDR3 protein is CASSSTVAGVTEAFF. CDR3 DNA: TGTGCCAGCAGTTCTACCGTGGCAGGGGTGACTGAAGCTTTCTTT.

The chain employs TRBV6-1 and TRBJ2-5; tentatively, D is TRBD1 (6 bases). The length of the CDR3 is 15 residues. Germline assignment: CDR1 MNHNS and CDR2 SASEGT. Between the trimmed V and J ends, which lost 3 bases and 2 bases, there was a span of 13 bases. Written as DNA, the CDR3 is TGTGCCAGCAGTGAGTTGGGGGCGTATCAAGAGACCCAGTACTTC. Translating gives CASSELGAYQETQYF.

This clonotype showed up just once. Relative to the germline gene, one junction end is altered; a read error may explain this. J is TRBJ2-1 and V is TRBV7-8, with D possibly being TRBD2 (7 bases). The CDR3 length is 17 residues. The germline V gene has CDR1 SGHVS and CDR2 FQNEAQ. The CDR3 nucleotides are TGTGCCAGCAGCTTGTTAGGGGGTAGCGGGCGAACCAATAAGCACTTCTTC. This codes for CASSLLGGSGRTNKHFF.

Concerning this clonotype itself: Here the CDR3 omits its conserved ending phenylalanine or tryptophan, so a read error is the likely source. The chain recombines TRBV11-2 with TRBJ2-7, with 10 bases aligning to TRBD2. CDR3 size: 16 residues. Germline CDR1 and CDR2: SGHAT and FQNNGV. The CDR3 nucleotides read TGTGCCAGCAACTTAGATGGGCTTAGCGGGAGGTACGGGCAGTACCTC. Translation: CASNLDGLSGRYGQYL.

The gene calls are TRBV7-2 and TRBJ2-7, with TRBD2 as a possible D gene (6 bases). Trimming shortened V by 4 bases and J by 2 bases, and 9 bases separated the two germline ends. Germline V lookup: CDR1 SGHTA, CDR2 FQGNSA. This CDR3 has 13 residues. CDR3 amino acids: CASSSSGPYEQYF. The DNA of the CDR3 is TGTGCCAGCAGCTCCAGCGGGCCCTACGAGCAGTACTTC.

As to this clonotype: An end of the junction does not agree with germline; a read error may underlie this. The chain uses TRBV11-2 and TRBJ2-1, with D possibly matching TRBD2 (6 bases). CDR3 length equals 13 residues. CDR1 SGHAT and CDR2 FQNNGV come from the germline V gene. The CDR3 spells CASSLARLAMGFF. The CDR3 nucleotides are TGTGCGAGCAGCTTAGCTCGGCTAGCGATGGGGTTCTTC.

This clonotype was detected a few times. This may come from a read error, since a much larger clone is one base off. The rearrangement uses TRBV6-2 or TRBV6-3 and TRBJ2-7; TRBD1 is a possible D gene (6 bases). In germline, CDR1 is MNHEY, CDR2 SVGEGT. The CDR3 sequence is 12 residues long. In nucleotides, the CDR3 is TGTGCCAGCAGTACTTACAGGGACGAGCATTACTTC. Its translation: CASSTYRDEHYF.

The CDR3 bases are TGTGCCAGCAGCCTCGGGACTAGCGGAAGGACATACGAGCAGTACTTC. Translated, it gives CASSLGTSGRTYEQYF. V is TRBV11-2 and J is TRBJ2-7; 11 nucleotides agree with TRBD2. Germline CDR1 SGHAT, CDR2 FQNNGV. CDR3 size: 16 residues. J gave up 4 bases and V 5 bases, and 10 bases lay outside the gene matches.

In the case of this clonotype: The junction departs from germline at one end; a sequencing error may be responsible. CDR3 in amino acids: CASSVNRAPAKNTQYF. The CDR3 DNA follows: TGTGCCAGCAGCGTCAACAGGGCTCCAGCCAAAAACACTCAGTACTTC. This sequence joins TRBV7-9 and TRBJ2-4; D is possibly TRBD1 (6 bases). CDR3 size: 16 residues. The germline gives CDR1 SEHNR, CDR2 FQNEAQ (reference sequence).

V is TRBV12-3 or TRBV12-4 and J is TRBJ1-4, with a weak D call TRBD1 (5 bases). V gave up 2 bases and J gave up 14 bases, with 24 bases separating them. CDR3 length: 16 amino acids. This chain's CDR3 is CASSLRGSGTNERLFF. Here the CDR3 DNA reads TGTGCCAGCAGTTTACGGGGGTCGGGAACTAATGAAAGGCTGTTTTTT.

Concerning this clonotype: The limits of the CDR3 on the DNA are not certain, so only TCRdb's listed CDR3 is given. The chain carries TRBV12-3 or TRBV12-4 and TRBJ1-2. From its first to its last residue, the CDR3 has 14 amino acids. The CDR3 loop reads CASILDLTNYGYTF.

A word on this clonotype: One end of the junction does not line up with germline, which may come from a read error. V is TRBV4-2 and J is TRBJ2-7; 7 bases align to TRBD2. This CDR3 has 16 amino acids. Germline V CDR1 and CDR2: LGHNA, YNFKEQ. DNA for the CDR3: TGTGCCTGCAGCCAAGCGGCTAGCGGTGTTTCCTACGAGCGGTACTTC. It is translated as CACSQAASGVSYERYF.

The sample holds a few counts of this clonotype. A read error may produce the germline difference seen at one junction end. The rearrangement uses TRBV20-1 and TRBJ2-5; D uncertain. Germline CDR1 is DFQATT and CDR2 is SNEGSKA (reference sequence). The CDR3 runs 14 residues. CDR3 DNA: TGCAGTGCTAGAGTAGGACGGTTTCAAGAGACCCGGTACTTC. It codes for CSARVGRFQETRYF.

The count of this clonotype is one. At one of its ends the junction is not consistent with the germline gene, which may arise from a read error. The rearrangement joins TRBV19 to TRBJ1-1; D remains unclear. The CDR3 consists of 13 residues. Germline loops: CDR1 LNHDA, CDR2 SQIVND (reference sequence). The CDR3 reads CACSILLNTEAFF. CDR3 sequence (DNA): TGTGCCTGTAGTATTCTGTTGAACACTGAAGCTTTCTTT.

This clonotype was observed a few times. The chain has TRBV6-1 and TRBJ2-5; D is unresolved. Germline V gives CDR1 MNHNS, CDR2 SASEGT. Trimming took 4 bases from V and 4 from J, leaving 10 bases between them. This CDR3 contains 13 residues. The CDR3 region has the DNA TGTGCCAGCAGTGTAAGTGGTGCAGAGACCCAGTACTTC. Protein sequence: CASSVSGAETQYF.

A note on this clonotype: A clone one base away is much larger, so this may be a read error. This likely comes from a read error, as the CDR3 has no conserved phenylalanine or tryptophan at its end. Because the CDR3's place on the DNA is in doubt, the DNA is left out and the CDR3 is given as listed by TCRdb. The genes are TRBV12-3 or TRBV12-4 and TRBJ1-3; the table calls TRBD1, which could not be checked here. The CDR3 spans 14 amino acids, including both terminal residues. The CDR3 sequence is CARTSTGDGSTKYS.

As to this clonotype: This may arise from a read error, as a much more abundant clone is one base away. CDR3 coding DNA: TGTGCCAGCAGTGACCACAGTTATGGCTACACCTTC. It translates to CASSDHSYGYTF. V gene TRBV25-1 combines with J gene TRBJ1-2; D gene ambiguous. Germline values: CDR1 MGHDK, CDR2 SYGVNS. V lost 3 bases to trimming and J lost 5 bases, with 7 bases between them. The CDR3 extends over 12 amino acids.

This clonotype was counted many times. The chain has TRBV5-1 and TRBJ2-1, with 7 bases fitting TRBD2. V dropped 5 bases and J dropped 2; count of bases not matched to a gene: 7. The CDR3 contains 15 residues. Per the germline V gene, CDR1 is SGHRS and CDR2 is YFSETQ. The CDR3 nucleotides read TGCGCCAGCAGGGGGGGGACTCAGCCCTACAATGAGCAGTTCTTC. Protein: CASRGGTQPYNEQFF.

This clonotype was counted at least ten times. This chain connects TRBV5-5 to TRBJ2-7; 7 nucleotides align to TRBD2. J lost 0 bases, V lost 4 bases, and 13 bases had no gene match. CDR3 length equals 17 residues. Germline loops: CDR1 SGHKS, CDR2 YYEKEE (reference sequence). DNA for the CDR3: TGTGCCAGCAGCATCCGACTAGCTGATGTGCCCTCCTACGAGCAGTACTTC. Its translation is CASSIRLADVPSYEQYF. The full variable domain, completed using reference TRBV5-5 and TRBJ2-7, is DAGVTQSPTHLIKTRGQQVTLRCSPISGHKSVSWYQQVLGQGPQFIFQYYEKEERGRGNFPDRFSARQFPNYSSELNVNALLLGDSALYLCASSIRLADVPSYEQYFGPGTRLTVT.

Comments on this clonotype: A read error may produce the germline difference seen at one junction end. The chain couples TRBV6-1 to TRBJ2-3; D unclear. Germline V gives CDR1 MNHNS, CDR2 SASEGT. The length of the CDR3 is 19 residues. The chain's CDR3 is CASSEVIAPNGFGTDTQYF. In DNA form, the CDR3 reads TGTGCTAGCAGTGAAGTGATAGCACCAAATGGGTTCGGCACAGATACGCAGTATTTT.

As for this clonotype: Germline is not matched at one junction end, which may reflect a read error. The rearrangement joins TRBV6-6 to TRBJ2-3; 8 nucleotides match TRBD2. Germline CDR1 MNHNY, CDR2 SVGAGI (reference sequence). The CDR3 covers 15 residues. The CDR3 DNA reads as TGTGCAAGCAGTTACCTTTCAGCGGGAGCAGATAGGCAGTATTTT. Protein sequence: CASSYLSAGADRQYF.